The T cell receptor (beta chain) described here comes from a study of shared clonotypes between healthy human individuals (TCRdb year 2020). The study in broad terms: Three men and a couple of women, aged 18 to 49 years, made up the cohort. For each donor, CD4 naive and CD4 memory were each given three plates, CD8 naive was given two plates, and CD8 memory was given one plate. The study deeply sequenced blood TCR repertoires of about 5 healthy adults to estimate repertoire size and the extent of clonotype sharing between individuals. To increase sequencing depth and limit assay-specific biases, TCR repertoire library preparation and sequencing were carried out by different laboratories using diverse techniques. Per donor, leukapheresis produced somewhere between about 0.9 and 10 billion PBMCs. Here is what the overall study found, with its caveats: Clonotypes shared by all four sorted-subset donors showed higher generation probabilities than non-shared clonotypes. About 5% of naive CD4, around 3.5% of naive CD8, around 2.3% of memory CD4, and 0.4% of memory CD8 clonotypes were shared across several donors. Even with the large sequencing depth, rarefaction of the sorted-subset datasets indicated that sequencing was incomplete. Because the study included only a small number of donors, the genetic and exposure-history diversity represented was limited. Pairwise subsampling led to the expectation that sequencing depth would affect the degree of clonotype sharing among donors. Estimated clonotype richness was generally larger for naive than for memory subsets. Only blood was sampled, and tissue TCR repertoires likely differ from those in blood.

This clone has just a few counts. The antigen it recognizes is unknown. No qualities accompany the bases; no much larger clone lies one base away. Healthy HIV-negative adults with no recently reported acute infections or vaccinations were included as donors. All donors were Caucasian adults living in Nashville, Tennessee, USA. CD4+ T cells were enriched through magnetic negative selection, after which naive cells were positively selected on CD45RA and the remaining negative fraction served as the memory subset. Blood was collected by leukapheresis, and PBMCs were isolated by Ficoll-Histopaque density gradient centrifugation and then cryopreserved in liquid nitrogen vapor phase. Analytical flow cytometry was used to check the purity and quantity of every magnetically sorted T cell population. Each sorted fraction had its genomic DNA isolated and then quantified by UV absorbance on a Nanodrop 2000c.

Using the deep immunoSEQ assay, multiplex PCR amplified TCR CDR3 regions from genomic DNA. For each cell subset, the extracted genomic DNA was distributed evenly across all wells of several immunoSEQ 96-well plates, and each plate served as one replicate. For sorted subsets, around 0.2 ug of genomic DNA, equivalent to tens of thousands of T cell genomes, went into each replicate PCR. Purified libraries were quantified with a Qubit 3.0 fluorometer, sized on a Bioanalyzer 2100, and re-quantified with the KAPA Library Quantification kit. Every immunoSEQ 96-well plate was sequenced on a dedicated single-read 150-cycle Illumina NextSeq 550 flow cell. As for the original processing: The immunoSEQ output contained only junctional sequences without quality scores, so filtering could not match that applied to full-length reads. Sequences were annotated with PyIR, a Python wrapper for IgBLAST v1.9, and V/J genes and CDR3 were assigned using IMGT germline references. Any read was removed if the V/J assignment was weak (E-value above 1e-6), the CDR3 was missing, or the read contained stop codons, out-of-frame junctions, or ambiguous translated residues. V3J clonotypes were defined by identical inferred V gene, J gene, and CDR3 amino acid sequence. Percentage overlap between repertoires was calculated by dividing the number of shared unique clonotypes by the size of the smaller repertoire. Richness of each repertoire was evaluated using RTK rarefaction, the Chao1 estimator, and Recon v2.1 estimates of unobserved clonotypes. OLGA was used to compute generation probabilities for all TCRbeta clonotypes that the gDNA method yielded from a handful of donors. In its TCRdb copy, this immuneACCESS table keeps in-frame sequences only and misses some clones. Where compared with another copy, unresolved V genes explain less than half of these, and the others have no known cause. The DNA gave D and trimming, while V, J and clone size come from that table. Here the sample has about 960,000 clones; over 60% occur a single time. Approximately 1.5% of the sample is in the top ten clones.

The sequencing sample was made of memory CD4+ T cells sorted from blood. What this sample's cell subset or site label stands for: CD45RA-negative fraction. The clonotype comes from a man younger than 35 in good health.

The nucleotides are TGTGCCTGGAGTGCCGGACAGGGACAAGTCATACCCCTCCACTTT. Its amino acids are CAWSAGQGQVIPLHF. The V and J segments used are TRBV30 and TRBJ1-6; TRBD1 agrees with 8 junctional bases. From the cysteine through the phenylalanine, the CDR3 covers 15 amino acids. The entry retains the CDR3 DNA only, 45 bases that are in frame from base 1. V ends up 1 base short and J 12 bases short, with an unmatched junction base count of 11. The CDR1 and CDR2 encoded by the germline V gene (reference sequence) are GTSNPN and SVGIG.